Below, one TCR beta chain is given with its context. This clone came up once. The antigen this receptor binds is unknown. No much larger clone exists at a distance of one base, and base qualities are not known. A total of 25 to 35 patients with locally advanced or metastatic urothelial carcinoma, treated at Memorial Sloan Kettering on a trial protocol, made up the cohort. Peripheral blood mononuclear cells were collected from each patient pretreatment and during treatment, giving between 1 and 8 total time points per patient. The Qiagen DNeasy Blood extraction kit was used to purify genomic DNA from total PBMCs and from tumor samples. Collected pretreatment and during treatment, PBMCs were isolated and stored as previously described. Synthetic TCR analog templates were spiked into each PCR to estimate absolute template abundance from read counts. The immunoSEQ assay was used to amplify TCRbeta CDR3 regions from genomic DNA with bias-controlled V and J gene primers. Sequencing of rearranged TCRbeta segments was performed at approximately 20X coverage. Turning to the authors' computational methods: Clustering was used to correct sequencing errors, and CDR3s were annotated against IMGT so that V, D and J genes could be assigned. Downstream analyses used only productive TCRbeta rearrangements and left out out-of-frame or stop-codon sequences. Clonality was calculated as one minus the Shannon entropy normalized by the log of the number of unique productive sequences. Fisher's exact test with Benjamini-Hochberg correction, at a threshold of adjusted p below 0.01, was used to find clones that differed between time points or between blood and tumor. As stored in TCRdb, this immuneACCESS dataset retains in-frame rearrangements with V and J assigned. A fraction of the clones does not appear; measured against another copy, unresolved V genes explain less than half of the discrepancy, and the remainder lacks a known reason. V and J calls plus clone size are reproduced from that table; the DNA served to infer D and trimming. Within this sample are about 39,000 clones, with roughly 91% of them counted one time only. Less than 2% of the sample comes from the top ten.

V loses 6 bases, J loses 6 bases, and the germline ends lie 17 bases apart. The germline V gene supplies CDR1 MRHNA and CDR2 SNTAGT. The cysteine opens and the phenylalanine closes a CDR3 of 15 amino acids. Kept here is only the CDR3 DNA, which spans 45 bases and is read in frame from base 1. This sample stems from a study of PD-L1 blockade in urothelial cancer (TCRdb year 2017). Concerning the study at large: Every patient began therapy in about 2014 and was given atezolizumab 1,200 mg intravenously every 3 weeks. Twenty-five of 29 patients were identified as males with urothelial cancer of bladder origin, and a prior smoking history was reported by 18 of 29 patients. An ECOG performance status of 0 or 1 was recorded for the patients, and 0 to 3 prior chemotherapy regimens had been received by the patients. Blood samples were analyzed 3 weeks after the start of treatment (second dose) and 6 weeks after the start of treatment. Blood samples gave median yields of about 140,000 T cells and around 88,000 unique TCRs, along with a median clonality of about 0.084. An exploratory multi-omic analysis was conducted of the somatic, immune and clinical correlates of response to PD-L1 blockade with atezolizumab in urothelial cancer. Pretreatment tumor samples, along with matched peripheral blood collected serially before and after atezolizumab treatment, underwent TCR sequencing. Progression-free survival longer than 6 months counted as durable clinical benefit, and TCR features were additionally tested against both progression-free and overall survival. Whole exome sequencing and RNA sequencing of pretreatment tumors were performed alongside TCR sequencing in the same patients. Eight to ten patients achieved durable clinical benefit and approximately 20 did not. Some 30 patients had pretreatment blood TCR-seq, about 25 had at least one posttreatment blood collection, and about 25 had tumor TCR-seq. The full study reports these points: Greater expansion of tumor-associated TCR clones in peripheral blood 3 weeks after the start of treatment was observed in patients with durable benefit (n of about 24, p = 0.022). Because of the small sample size (n ≈ 31) and the many exploratory analyses performed, the results are intended to be regarded as hypothesis-generating. Improved progression-free and overall survival was found to be associated with pretreatment peripheral blood TCR clonality below the median.

The material sequenced was PBMCs, taken around atezolizumab (anti-PD-L1) treatment. The chain uses TRBV6-4 and TRBJ2-2; TRBD1 is possibly the D segment (6 matching bases). This clonotype originated in a man aged 55 to 70 with urothelial cancer. At the DNA level, the sequence is TGTGCCAGCAGCCCCGAAGGGGGTCCGGCCGGGGAGCTGTTTTTT. Its protein reads: CASSPEGGPAGELFF.